These 2 T cell receptor beta chains originate from one sample sequenced in a study of T cell responses to AZD1222 COVID-19 vaccine. Using immunoSEQ multiplex PCR, the repertoire was profiled, and TCRdb retains in-frame clones only, with some absent. The sample carries roughly 92,000 clones, 85% to 90% recorded once. The sample in question was peripheral blood, obtained 28 days after the second AZD1222 dose. These receptors were obtained from an adult who received the AZD1222 COVID-19 vaccine.

The chain joins TRBV7-8 to TRBJ1-1; 7 positions match TRBD1. V shed 5 bases and J 6 bases; nucleotides not matched to a gene: 9. Germline CDR1 and CDR2: SGHVS and FQNEAQ. The CDR3 spans 14 residues. The CDR3, as DNA: TGTGCCAGCAGCCTCCGGGACAGTGGGGCTGAAGCTTTCTTT. It codes for CASSLRDSGAEAFF.

This chain joins TRBV15 and TRBJ2-5; the match to TRBD2 covers 7 bases. Trimming took 5 bases from V and 6 from J; bases not matched to a gene: 6. This CDR3 region has 13 residues. The germline gives CDR1 LNHNV, CDR2 YYDKDF (reference sequence). The CDR3 region is CATSQGGWQTQYF. CDR3 in DNA: TGTGCCACCAGCCAGGGAGGGTGGCAGACCCAGTACTTC.